The present TCR beta chain was sequenced within a study of T-cell reconstitution after alpha-beta-depleted transplantation in children. There are many counts of this clonotype. Its specificity is not known. A library of TCRbeta sequences, prepared with unique molecular identifiers, was generated. TCRdb redid the calling of the PCR reads with MiXCR, one entry per CDR3 protein. This table has about 240,000 distinct CDR3 sequences, roughly a quarter appearing once. Trimming at V came to 5 bases and at J to 7 bases, leaving 9 bases not matched to a gene. This CDR3 is built from 17 residues. General observations from the study: Expanded clones from the graft, numbering several hundred, reportedly supplied alpha-beta T cells about two months after transplant. Some patients' high day-60 TCRbeta diversity was attributed to recipient cells surviving conditioning. A year post-transplant, T-cell counts and diversity derived mostly from newly produced T cells.

This TCR was recovered from a girl aged 2 to 9 with Fanconi anemia, due to receive a stem cell transplant. The chain uses TRBV12-3 or TRBV12-4 and TRBJ2-2; 14 bases are shared with TRBD2. Sample: PBMCs, taken before TCRalphabeta/CD19-depleted stem cell transplant. CDR3 loop: CASSAPGLAGAGGELFF. The CDR3, as DNA: TGTGCCAGCAGTGCCCCGGGACTAGCGGGAGCTGGCGGGGAGCTGTTTTTT.